This T cell receptor beta chain was identified in a study of Tregs in tolerant kidney transplant recipients. TCRdb's copy holds only in-frame clones and misses some; the assay was immunoSEQ multiplex PCR. The top ten clones hold about 10% of a sample with some 70,000 clones, roughly 89% of them seen once. Study-level results: This study did not directly address biological reproducibility.

The CDR3 is 16 residues long. Germline CDR1 SGDLS, CDR2 YYNGEE. Trimming cost V 3 bases and J 2 bases; bases outside gene matches: 9. A note on this clone: Its antigen is not identified.

This clonotype was sampled from a human donor who received a combined kidney and bone marrow transplant. The sample here was CD8+ T cells from blood, taken before the transplant. V gene TRBV9 combines with J gene TRBJ2-3; 7 nucleotides match TRBD2. CDR3 DNA: TGTGCCAGCAGCGCGCCTGGGACTAAGTCCACAGATACGCAGTATTTT. Protein product: CASSAPGTKSTDTQYF.